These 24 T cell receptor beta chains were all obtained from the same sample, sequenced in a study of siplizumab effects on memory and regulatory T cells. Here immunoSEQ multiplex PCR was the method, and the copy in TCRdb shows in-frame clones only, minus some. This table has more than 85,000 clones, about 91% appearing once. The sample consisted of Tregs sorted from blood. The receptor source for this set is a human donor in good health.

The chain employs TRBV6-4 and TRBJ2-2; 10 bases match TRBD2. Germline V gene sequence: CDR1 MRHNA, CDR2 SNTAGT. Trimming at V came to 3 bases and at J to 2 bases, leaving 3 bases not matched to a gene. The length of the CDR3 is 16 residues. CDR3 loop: CASSELAGSNTGELFF. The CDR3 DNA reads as TGTGCCAGCAGTGAACTAGCGGGGAGTAACACCGGGGAGCTGTTTTTT.

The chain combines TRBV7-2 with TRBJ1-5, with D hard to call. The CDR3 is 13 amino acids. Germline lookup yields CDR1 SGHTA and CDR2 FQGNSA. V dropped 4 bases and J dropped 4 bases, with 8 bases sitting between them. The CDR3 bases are TGTGCCAGCAGCTCCTACCCGAATCAGCCCCAGCATTTT. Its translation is CASSSYPNQPQHF.

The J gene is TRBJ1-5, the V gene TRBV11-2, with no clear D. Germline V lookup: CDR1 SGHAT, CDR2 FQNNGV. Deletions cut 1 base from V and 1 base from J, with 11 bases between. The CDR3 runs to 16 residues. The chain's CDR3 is CASSLAPRWSNQPQHF. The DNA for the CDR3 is TGTGCCAGCAGCTTAGCCCCGCGGTGGAGCAATCAGCCCCAGCATTTT.

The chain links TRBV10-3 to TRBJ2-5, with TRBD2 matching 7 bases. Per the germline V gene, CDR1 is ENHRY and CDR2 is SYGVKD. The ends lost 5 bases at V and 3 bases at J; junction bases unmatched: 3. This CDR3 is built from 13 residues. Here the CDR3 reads CAISFRGEETQYF. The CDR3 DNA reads TGTGCCATCAGTTTCCGGGGGGAAGAGACCCAGTACTTC.

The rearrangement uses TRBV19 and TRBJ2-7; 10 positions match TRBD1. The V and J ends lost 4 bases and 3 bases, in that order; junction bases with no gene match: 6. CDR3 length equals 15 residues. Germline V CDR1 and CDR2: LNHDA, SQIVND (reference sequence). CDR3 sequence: CASSTSGQGFYEQYF. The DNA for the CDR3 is TGTGCCAGTAGTACCTCGGGACAGGGGTTCTACGAGCAGTACTTC.

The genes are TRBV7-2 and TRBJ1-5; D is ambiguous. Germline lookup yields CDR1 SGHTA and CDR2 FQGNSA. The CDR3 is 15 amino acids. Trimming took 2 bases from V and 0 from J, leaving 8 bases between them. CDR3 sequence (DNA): TGTGCCAGCAGCTTAAACATGGCTAGCAATCAGCCCCAGCATTTT. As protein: CASSLNMASNQPQHF.

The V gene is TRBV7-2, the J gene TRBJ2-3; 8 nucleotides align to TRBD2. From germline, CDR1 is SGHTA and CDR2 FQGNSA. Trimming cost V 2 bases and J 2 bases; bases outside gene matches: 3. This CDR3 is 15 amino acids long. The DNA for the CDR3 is TGTGCCAGCAGCTTAACTAGCGGCTACACAGATACGCAGTATTTT. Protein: CASSLTSGYTDTQYF.

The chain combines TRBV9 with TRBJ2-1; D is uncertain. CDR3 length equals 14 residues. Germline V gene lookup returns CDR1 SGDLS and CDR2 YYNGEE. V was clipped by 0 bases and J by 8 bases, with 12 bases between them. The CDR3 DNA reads TGTGCCAGCAGCGTAGAGGTTGGGCGGCATGAGCAGTTCTTC. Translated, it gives CASSVEVGRHEQFF.

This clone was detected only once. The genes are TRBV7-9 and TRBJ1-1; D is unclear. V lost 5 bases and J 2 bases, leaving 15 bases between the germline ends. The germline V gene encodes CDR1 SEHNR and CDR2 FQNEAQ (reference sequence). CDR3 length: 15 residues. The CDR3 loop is CASSLRGGGNTEAFF. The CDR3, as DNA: TGTGCCAGCAGCCTCCGGGGAGGCGGAAACACTGAAGCTTTCTTT. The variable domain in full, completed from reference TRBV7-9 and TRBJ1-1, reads DTGVSQNPRHKITKRGQNVTFRCDPISEHNRLYWYRQTLGQGPEFLTYFQNEAQLEKSRLLSDRFSAERPKGSFSTLEIQRTEQGDSAMYLCASSLRGGGNTEAFFGQGTRLTVV.

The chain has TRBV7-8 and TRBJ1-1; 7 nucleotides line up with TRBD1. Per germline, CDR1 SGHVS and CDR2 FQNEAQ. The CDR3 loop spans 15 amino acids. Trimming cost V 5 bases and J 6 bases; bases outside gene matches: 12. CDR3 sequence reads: CASSPSRGAVAEAFF. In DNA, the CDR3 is TGTGCCAGCAGCCCTAGCAGGGGGGCGGTCGCTGAAGCTTTCTTT.

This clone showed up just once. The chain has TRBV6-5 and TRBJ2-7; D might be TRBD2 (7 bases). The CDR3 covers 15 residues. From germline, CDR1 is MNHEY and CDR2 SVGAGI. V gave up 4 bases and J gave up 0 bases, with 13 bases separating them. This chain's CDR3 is CASSSPRGGSYEQYF. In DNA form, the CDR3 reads TGTGCCAGCAGTTCCCCGAGGGGGGGCTCCTACGAGCAGTACTTC.

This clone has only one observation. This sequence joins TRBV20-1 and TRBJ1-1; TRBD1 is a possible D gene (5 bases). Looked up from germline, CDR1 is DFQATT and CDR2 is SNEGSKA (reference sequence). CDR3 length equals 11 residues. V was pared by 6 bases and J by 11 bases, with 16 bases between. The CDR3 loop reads CSASGDGRAFF. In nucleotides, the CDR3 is TGCAGTGCCAGTGGGGACGGTCGGGCTTTCTTT.

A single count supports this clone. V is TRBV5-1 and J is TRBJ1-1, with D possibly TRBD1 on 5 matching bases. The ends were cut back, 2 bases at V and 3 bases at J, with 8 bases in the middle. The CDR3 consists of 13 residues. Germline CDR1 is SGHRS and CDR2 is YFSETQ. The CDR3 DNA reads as TGCGCCAGCAGCTTCCAGGGCCACACTGAAGCTTTCTTT. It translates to CASSFQGHTEAFF.

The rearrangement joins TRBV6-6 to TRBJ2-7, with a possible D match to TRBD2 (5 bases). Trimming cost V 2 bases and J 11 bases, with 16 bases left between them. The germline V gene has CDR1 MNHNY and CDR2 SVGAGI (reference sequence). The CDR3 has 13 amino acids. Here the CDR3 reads CASSYRHSSGEYF. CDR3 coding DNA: TGTGCCAGCAGTTACAGACACTCTTCCGGGGAGTACTTC.

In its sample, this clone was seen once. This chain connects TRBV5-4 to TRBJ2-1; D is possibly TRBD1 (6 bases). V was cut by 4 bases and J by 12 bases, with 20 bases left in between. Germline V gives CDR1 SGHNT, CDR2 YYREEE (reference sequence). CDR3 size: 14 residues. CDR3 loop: CASSPPGQPYGQFF. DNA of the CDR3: TGTGCCAGCAGCCCCCCCGGACAGCCATACGGGCAGTTCTTC.

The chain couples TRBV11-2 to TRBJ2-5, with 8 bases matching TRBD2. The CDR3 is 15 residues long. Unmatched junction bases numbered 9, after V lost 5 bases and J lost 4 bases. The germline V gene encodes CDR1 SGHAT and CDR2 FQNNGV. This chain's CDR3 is CASSREGLRGETQYF. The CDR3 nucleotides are TGTGCCAGCAGCCGGGAGGGACTGCGGGGAGAGACCCAGTACTTC.

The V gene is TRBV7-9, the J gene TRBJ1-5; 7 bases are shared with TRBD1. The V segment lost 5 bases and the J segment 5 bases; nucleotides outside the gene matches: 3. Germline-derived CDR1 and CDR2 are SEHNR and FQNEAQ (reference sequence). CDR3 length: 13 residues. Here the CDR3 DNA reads TGTGCCAGCAGCCGCGACAGGGATCAGCCCCAGCATTTT. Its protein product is CASSRDRDQPQHF.

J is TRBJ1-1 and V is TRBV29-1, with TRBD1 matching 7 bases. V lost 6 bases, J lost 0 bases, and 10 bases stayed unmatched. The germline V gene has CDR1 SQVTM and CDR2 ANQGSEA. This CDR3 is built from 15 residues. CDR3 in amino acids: CSVLGGHTLNTEAFF. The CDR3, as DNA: TGCAGCGTACTAGGGGGCCATACTCTGAACACTGAAGCTTTCTTT.

Here the CDR3 DNA reads TGCGCCAGCAGCTTGGGGCTTACAGGGGCTGATGAAGCTTTCTTT. Amino acid sequence: CASSLGLTGADEAFF. This rearrangement joins TRBV5-1 to TRBJ1-1; 7 bases align to TRBD1. The ends lost 0 bases at V and 7 bases at J; junction bases unmatched: 9. The CDR3 sequence is 15 residues long. Germline V gene sequence: CDR1 SGHRS, CDR2 YFSETQ.

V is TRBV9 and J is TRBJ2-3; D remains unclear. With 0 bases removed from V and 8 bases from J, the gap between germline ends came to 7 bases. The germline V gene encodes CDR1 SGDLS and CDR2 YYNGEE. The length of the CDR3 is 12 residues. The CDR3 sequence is CASSVDHSTQYF. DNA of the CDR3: TGTGCCAGCAGCGTAGATCATTCTACGCAGTATTTT.

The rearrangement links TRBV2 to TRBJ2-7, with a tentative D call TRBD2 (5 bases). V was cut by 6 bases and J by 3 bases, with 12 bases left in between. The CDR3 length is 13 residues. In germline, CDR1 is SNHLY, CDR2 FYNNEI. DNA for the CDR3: TGTGCCAGCAGGAACGGAGGAGGCTACGAGCAGTACTTC. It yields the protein CASRNGGGYEQYF.

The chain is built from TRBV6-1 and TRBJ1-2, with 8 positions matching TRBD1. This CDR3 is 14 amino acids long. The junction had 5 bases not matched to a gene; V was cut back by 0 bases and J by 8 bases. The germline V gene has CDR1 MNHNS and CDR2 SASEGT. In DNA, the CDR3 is TGTGCCAGCAGTGAAGCCAGGGACAGGAGCGGCTACACCTTC. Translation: CASSEARDRSGYTF.

CDR3 sequence reads: CASRAQGVATETQYF. The CDR3 nucleotides are TGTGCCAGCAGGGCTCAGGGGGTAGCGACGGAGACCCAGTACTTC. This chain uses TRBV2 with TRBJ2-5; TRBD1 matches at 7 bases. The junction had 12 bases not matched to a gene; V was cut back by 6 bases and J by 5 bases. The CDR3 has 15 residues. Germline V gene lookup returns CDR1 SNHLY and CDR2 FYNNEI.

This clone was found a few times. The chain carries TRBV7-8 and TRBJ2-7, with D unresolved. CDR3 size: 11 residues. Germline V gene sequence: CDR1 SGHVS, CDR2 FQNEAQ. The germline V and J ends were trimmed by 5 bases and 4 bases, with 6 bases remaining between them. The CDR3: CASSPSYEQYF. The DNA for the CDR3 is TGTGCCAGCAGCCCTTCGTACGAGCAGTACTTC.